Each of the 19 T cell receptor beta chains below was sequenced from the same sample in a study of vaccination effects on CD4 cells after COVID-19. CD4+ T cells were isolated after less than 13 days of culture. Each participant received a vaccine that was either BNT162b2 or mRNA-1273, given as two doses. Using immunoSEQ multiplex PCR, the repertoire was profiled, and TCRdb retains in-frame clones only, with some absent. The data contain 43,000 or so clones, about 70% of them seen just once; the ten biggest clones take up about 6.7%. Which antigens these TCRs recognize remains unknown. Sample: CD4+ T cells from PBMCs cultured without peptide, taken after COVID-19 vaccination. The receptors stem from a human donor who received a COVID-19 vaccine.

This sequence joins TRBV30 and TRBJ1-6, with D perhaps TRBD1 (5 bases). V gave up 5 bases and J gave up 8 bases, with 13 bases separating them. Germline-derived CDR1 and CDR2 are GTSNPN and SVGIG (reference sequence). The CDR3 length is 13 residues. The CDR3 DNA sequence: TGTGCCTGGGTTAGGAGAGGGGATTCACCCCTCCACTTT. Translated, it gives CAWVRRGDSPLHF.

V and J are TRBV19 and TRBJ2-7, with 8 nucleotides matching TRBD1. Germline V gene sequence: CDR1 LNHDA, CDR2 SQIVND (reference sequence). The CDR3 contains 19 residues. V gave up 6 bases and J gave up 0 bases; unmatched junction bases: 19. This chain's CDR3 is CASSLQYSGRGTGSYEQYF. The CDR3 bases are TGTGCCAGTAGCTTACAGTATTCCGGTCGTGGGACAGGCTCCTACGAGCAGTACTTC. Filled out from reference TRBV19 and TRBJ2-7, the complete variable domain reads DGGITQSPKYLFRKEGQNVTLSCEQNLNHDAMYWYRQDPGQGLRLIYYSQIVNDFQKGDIAEGYSVSREKKESFPLTVTSAQKNPTAFYLCASSLQYSGRGTGSYEQYFGPGTRLTVT.

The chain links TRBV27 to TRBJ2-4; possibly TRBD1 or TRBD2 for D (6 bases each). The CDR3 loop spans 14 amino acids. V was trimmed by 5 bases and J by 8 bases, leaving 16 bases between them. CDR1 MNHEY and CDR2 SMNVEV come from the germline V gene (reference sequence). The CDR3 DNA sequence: TGTGCCAGCAGTGCTAGACTAGGGGGTGACATTCAGTACTTC. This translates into CASSARLGGDIQYF.

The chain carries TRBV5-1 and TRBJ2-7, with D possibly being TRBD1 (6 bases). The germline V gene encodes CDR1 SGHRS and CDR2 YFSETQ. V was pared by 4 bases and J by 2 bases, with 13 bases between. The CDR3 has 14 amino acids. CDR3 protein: CASSRTAGTYEQYF. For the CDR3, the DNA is TGCGCCAGCAGCCGGACAGCTGGAACCTACGAGCAGTACTTC.

The CDR3: CASSLPGLAGAGLTDTQYF. The CDR3 DNA reads as TGTGCCAGCAGCCTACCGGGACTAGCGGGAGCGGGTTTAACAGATACGCAGTATTTT. V gene TRBV3-1 (or the pseudogene TRBV3-2) combines with J gene TRBJ2-3; the match to TRBD2 covers 14 bases. With V trimmed by 4 bases and J by 3 bases, 12 bases remained unmatched. Germline V gene data show CDR1 as LGHDT and CDR2 as YNNKEL (reference sequence). CDR3 length: 19 residues.

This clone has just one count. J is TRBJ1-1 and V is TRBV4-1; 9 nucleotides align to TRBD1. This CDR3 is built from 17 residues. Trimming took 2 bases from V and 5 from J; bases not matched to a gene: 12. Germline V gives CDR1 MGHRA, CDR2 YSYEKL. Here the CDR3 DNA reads TGCGCCAGCAGCCAATTTCGGGACAGGGTAGGAGAAACTGAAGCTTTCTTT. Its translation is CASSQFRDRVGETEAFF.

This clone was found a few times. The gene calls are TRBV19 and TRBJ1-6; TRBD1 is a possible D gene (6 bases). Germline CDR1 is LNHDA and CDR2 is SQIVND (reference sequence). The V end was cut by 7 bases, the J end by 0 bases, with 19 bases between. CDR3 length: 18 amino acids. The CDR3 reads CASTQPGTRSSYNSPLHF. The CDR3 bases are TGTGCCAGTACCCAACCCGGGACACGAAGCTCCTATAATTCACCCCTCCACTTT.

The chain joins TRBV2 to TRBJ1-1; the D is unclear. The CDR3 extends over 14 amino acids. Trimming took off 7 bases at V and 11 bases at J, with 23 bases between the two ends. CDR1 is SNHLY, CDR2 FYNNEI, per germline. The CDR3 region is CASTEREPYTAAFF. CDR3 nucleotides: TGTGCCAGCACCGAACGGGAACCGTACACTGCGGCTTTCTTT.

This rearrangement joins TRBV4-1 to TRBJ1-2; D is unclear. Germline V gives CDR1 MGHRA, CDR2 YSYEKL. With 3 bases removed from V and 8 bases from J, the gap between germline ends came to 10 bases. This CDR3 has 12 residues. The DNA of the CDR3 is TGCGCCAGCAGCCATCCTCGACGGGGCTACACCTTC. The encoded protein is CASSHPRRGYTF.

This CDR3 is CASRPGGDWTEAFF. The CDR3 nucleotides read TGTGCCAGCAGACCCGGGGGGGATTGGACTGAAGCTTTCTTT. The chain employs TRBV6-6 and TRBJ1-1; TRBD1 might be the D (5 bases). V lost 6 bases, J lost 5 bases, and 16 bases lay in between. Germline-derived CDR1 and CDR2 are MNHNY and SVGAGI (reference sequence). This CDR3 region has 14 residues.

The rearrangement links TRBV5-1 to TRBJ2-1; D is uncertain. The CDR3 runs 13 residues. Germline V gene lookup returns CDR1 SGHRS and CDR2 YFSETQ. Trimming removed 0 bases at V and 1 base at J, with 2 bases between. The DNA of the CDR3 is TGCGCCAGCAGCTTGGCTTCCTACAATGAGCAGTTCTTC. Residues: CASSLASYNEQFF. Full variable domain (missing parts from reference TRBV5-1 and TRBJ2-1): KAGVTQTPRYLIKTRGQQVTLSCSPISGHRSVSWYQQTPGQGLQFLFEYFSETQRNKGNFPGRFSGRQFSNSRSEMNVSTLELGDSALYLCASSLASYNEQFFGPGTRLTVL.

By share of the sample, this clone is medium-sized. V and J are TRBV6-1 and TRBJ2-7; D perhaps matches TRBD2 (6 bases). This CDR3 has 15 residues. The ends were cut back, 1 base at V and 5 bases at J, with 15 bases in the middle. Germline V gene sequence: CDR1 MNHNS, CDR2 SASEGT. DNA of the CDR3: TGTGCCAGCAGTGAAGTCCCGGGAGCAACCGACGAGCAGTACTTC. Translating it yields CASSEVPGATDEQYF.

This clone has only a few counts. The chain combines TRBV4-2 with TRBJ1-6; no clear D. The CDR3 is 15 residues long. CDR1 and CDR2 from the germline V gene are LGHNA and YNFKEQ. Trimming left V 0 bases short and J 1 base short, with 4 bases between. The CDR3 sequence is CASSQEISYNSPLHF. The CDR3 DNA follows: TGTGCCAGCAGCCAAGAGATATCCTATAATTCACCCCTCCACTTT.

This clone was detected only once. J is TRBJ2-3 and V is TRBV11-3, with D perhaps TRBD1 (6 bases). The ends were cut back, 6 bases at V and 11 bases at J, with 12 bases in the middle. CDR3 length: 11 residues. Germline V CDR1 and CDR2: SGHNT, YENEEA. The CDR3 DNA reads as TGTGCCAGCAGTCTTCAGGGGAGGCAGTATTTT. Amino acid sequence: CASSLQGRQYF.

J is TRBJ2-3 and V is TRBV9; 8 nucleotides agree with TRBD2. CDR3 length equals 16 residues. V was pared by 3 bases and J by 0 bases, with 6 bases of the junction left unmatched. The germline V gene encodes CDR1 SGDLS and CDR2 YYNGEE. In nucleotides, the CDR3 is TGTGCCAGCAGCGGAACTCAGCGGGGGAGCACAGATACGCAGTATTTT. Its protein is CASSGTQRGSTDTQYF.

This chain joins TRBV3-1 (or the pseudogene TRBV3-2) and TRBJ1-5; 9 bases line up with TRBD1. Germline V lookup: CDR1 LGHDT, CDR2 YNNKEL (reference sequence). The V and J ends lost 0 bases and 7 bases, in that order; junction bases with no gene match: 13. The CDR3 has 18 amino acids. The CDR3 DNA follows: TGTGCCAGCAGCCAAGATAGTGGGACAGGGTTTATGGGCCAGCCCCAGCATTTT. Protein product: CASSQDSGTGFMGQPQHF.

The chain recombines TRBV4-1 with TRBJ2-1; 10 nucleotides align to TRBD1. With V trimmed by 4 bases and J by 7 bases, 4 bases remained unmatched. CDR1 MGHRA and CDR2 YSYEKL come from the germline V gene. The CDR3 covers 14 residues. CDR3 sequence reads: CASSLGTGENEQFF. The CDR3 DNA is TGCGCCAGCAGCCTCGGGACAGGGGAGAATGAGCAGTTCTTC.

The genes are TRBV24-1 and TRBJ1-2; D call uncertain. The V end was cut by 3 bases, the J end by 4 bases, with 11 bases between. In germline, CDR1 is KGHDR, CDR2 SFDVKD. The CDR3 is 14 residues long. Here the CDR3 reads CATSDADMAYGYTF. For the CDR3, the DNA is TGTGCCACCAGTGATGCTGACATGGCCTATGGCTACACCTTC.

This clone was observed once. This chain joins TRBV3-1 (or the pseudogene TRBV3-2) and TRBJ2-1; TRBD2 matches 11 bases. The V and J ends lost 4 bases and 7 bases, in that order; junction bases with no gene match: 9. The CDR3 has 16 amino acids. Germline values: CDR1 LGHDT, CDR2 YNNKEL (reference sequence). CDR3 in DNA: TGTGCCAGCAGCCCGACTACTAGCGGGGGACGAAATGAGCAGTTCTTC. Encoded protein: CASSPTTSGGRNEQFF.